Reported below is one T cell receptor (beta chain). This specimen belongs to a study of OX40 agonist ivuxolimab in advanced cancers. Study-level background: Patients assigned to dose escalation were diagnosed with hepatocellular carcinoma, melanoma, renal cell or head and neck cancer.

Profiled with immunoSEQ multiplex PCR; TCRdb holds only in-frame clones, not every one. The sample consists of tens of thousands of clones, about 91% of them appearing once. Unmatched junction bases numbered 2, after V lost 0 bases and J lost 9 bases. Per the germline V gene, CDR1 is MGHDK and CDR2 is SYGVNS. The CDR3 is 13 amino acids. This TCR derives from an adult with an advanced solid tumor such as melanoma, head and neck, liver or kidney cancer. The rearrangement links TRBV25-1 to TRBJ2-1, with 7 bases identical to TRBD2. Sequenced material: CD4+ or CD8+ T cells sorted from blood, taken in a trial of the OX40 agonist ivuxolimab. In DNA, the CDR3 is TGTGCCAGCAGTGAATACAGGGAGGGTGAGCAGTTCTTC. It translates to CASSEYREGEQFF. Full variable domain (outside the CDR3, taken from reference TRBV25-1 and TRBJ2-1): EADIYQTPRYLVIGTGKKITLECSQTMGHDKMYWYQQDPGMELHLIHYSYGVNSTEKGDLSSESTVSRIRTEHFPLTLESARPSHTSQYLCASSEYREGEQFFGPGTRLTVL.